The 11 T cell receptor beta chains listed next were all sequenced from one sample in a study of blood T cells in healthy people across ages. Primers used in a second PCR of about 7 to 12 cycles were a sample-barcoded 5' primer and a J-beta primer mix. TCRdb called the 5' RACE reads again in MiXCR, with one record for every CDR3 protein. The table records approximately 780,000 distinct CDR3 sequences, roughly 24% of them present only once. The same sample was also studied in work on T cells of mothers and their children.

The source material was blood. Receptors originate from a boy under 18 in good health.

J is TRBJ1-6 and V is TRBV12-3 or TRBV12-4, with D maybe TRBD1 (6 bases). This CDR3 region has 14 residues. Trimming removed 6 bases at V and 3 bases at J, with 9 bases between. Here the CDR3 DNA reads TGTGCCAGCAGCCGGGACAACTATAATTCACCCCTCCACTTT. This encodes CASSRDNYNSPLHF.

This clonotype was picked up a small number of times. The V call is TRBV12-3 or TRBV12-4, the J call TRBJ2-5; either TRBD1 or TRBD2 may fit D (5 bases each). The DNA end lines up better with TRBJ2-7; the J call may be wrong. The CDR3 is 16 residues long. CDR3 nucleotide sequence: TGTGCCAGCAGCCTAGGGGTAGAGGGCTTCTACTACGAGCAGTACTTC. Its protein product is CASSLGVEGFYYEQYF.

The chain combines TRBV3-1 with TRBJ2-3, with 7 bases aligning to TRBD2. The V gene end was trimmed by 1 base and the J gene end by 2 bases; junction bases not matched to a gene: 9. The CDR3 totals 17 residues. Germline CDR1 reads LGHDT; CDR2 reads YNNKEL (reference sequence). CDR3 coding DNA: TGTGCCAGCAGCCAAGCAATACGGGGGGACCTCACAGATACGCAGTATTTT. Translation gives CASSQAIRGDLTDTQYF.

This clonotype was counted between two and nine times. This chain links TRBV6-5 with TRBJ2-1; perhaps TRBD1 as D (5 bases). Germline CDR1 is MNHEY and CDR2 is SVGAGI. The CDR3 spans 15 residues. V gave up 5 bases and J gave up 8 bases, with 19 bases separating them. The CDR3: CASSPADRVGYEQFF. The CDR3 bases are TGTGCCAGCAGTCCAGCCGACAGAGTCGGCTATGAGCAGTTCTTC.

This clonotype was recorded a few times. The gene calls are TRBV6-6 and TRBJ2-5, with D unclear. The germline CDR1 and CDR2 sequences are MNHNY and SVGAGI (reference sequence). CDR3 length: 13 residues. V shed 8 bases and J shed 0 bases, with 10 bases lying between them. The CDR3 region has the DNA TGTGCCAGCGCCTCCCGGTACCAAGAGACCCAGTACTTC. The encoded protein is CASASRYQETQYF.

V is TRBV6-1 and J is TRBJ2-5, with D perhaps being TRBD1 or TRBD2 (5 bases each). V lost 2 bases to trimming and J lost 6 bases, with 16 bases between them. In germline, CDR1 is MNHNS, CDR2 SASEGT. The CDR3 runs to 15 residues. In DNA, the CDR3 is TGTGCCAGCAGTGAAAGCGGACATCCTGGGCAGACCCAGTACTTC. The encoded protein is CASSESGHPGQTQYF.

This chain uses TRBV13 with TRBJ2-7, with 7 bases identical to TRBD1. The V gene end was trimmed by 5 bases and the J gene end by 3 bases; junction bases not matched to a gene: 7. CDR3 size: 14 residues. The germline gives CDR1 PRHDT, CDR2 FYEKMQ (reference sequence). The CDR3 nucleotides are TGTGCCAGCAGCCCCCGGGACAGATACTACGAGCAGTACTTC. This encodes CASSPRDRYYEQYF.

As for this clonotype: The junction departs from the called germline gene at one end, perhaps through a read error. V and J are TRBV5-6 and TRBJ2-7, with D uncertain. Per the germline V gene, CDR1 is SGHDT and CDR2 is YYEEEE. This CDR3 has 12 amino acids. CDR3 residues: CASSLVRAHLDF. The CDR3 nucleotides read TGTGCCAGCAGCTTGGTTAGGGCCCATTTGGACTTC.

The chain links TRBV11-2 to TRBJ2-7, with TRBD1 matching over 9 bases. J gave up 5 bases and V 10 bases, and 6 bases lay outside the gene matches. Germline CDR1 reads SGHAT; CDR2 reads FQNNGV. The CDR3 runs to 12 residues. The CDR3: CATEGDRDEQYF. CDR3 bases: TGTGCCACTGAAGGGGACAGGGACGAGCAGTACTTC.

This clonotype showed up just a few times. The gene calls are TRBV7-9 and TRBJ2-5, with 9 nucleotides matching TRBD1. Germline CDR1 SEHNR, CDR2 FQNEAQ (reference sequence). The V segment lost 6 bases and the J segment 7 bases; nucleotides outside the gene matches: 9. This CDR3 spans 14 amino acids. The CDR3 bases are TGTGCCAGCAGTCCCGTGGGACAGGGAGGGACCCAGTACTTC. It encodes CASSPVGQGGTQYF.

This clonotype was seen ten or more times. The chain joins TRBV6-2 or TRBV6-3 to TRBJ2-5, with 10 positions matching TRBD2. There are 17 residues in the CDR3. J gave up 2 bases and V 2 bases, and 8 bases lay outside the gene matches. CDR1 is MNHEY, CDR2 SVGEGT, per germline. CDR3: CASSYGAGGAWQETQYF. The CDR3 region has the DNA TGTGCCAGCAGTTACGGAGCGGGGGGGGCTTGGCAAGAGACCCAGTACTTC.